This TCR beta chain was documented in a study of cytomegalovirus exposure and HLA in healthy donors. Study background: The platform used for the 120 validation repertoires matched that of the roughly 700 first-cohort repertoires, a later analysis reported. Study-level findings and limits: Cytomegalovirus-associated status was assigned to more than 150 TCR beta chains. Subsequent analysis of the roughly 120 validation repertoires found a tendency for first-cohort TCR clusters to co-occur.

Here immunoSEQ multiplex PCR was the method, and the copy in TCRdb shows in-frame clones only, minus some. This sample has about 130,000 clones; 95% to 97% occur once, and the top ten carry around 1.7%. The CDR3 runs to 15 residues. The germline gives CDR1 MGHRA, CDR2 YSYEKL. V shed 7 bases, J shed 2 bases, and the junction held 10 bases outside the gene matches. For this clone: Its specificity is unknown.

What was sequenced was PBMCs. The receptor was isolated from a man younger than 30 in good health and CMV-seronegative. This chain uses TRBV4-1 with TRBJ2-7; 8 bases are a match to TRBD1. For the CDR3, the DNA is TGCGCCAGCACCGCCGGGACAGGTAGTCCCTACGAGCAGTACTTC. Its translation: CASTAGTGSPYEQYF.